These 4 T cell receptor beta chains share one sample of origin, sequenced in a study of beta chain features in type 1 diabetes (dated by TCRdb to the late 2010s). Libraries were made using the immunoSEQ multiplex PCR assay. The entire isolated RNA was reverse transcribed using the High Capacity cDNA Reverse Transcription Kit, and thus expressed TCRB transcripts were sequenced. Sourced from immuneACCESS, this table was stored by TCRdb with only in-frame sequences that have V and J called. A share of the clones is absent; for the studies checked, an unresolved V gene accounts for under half, and the remainder has no known explanation. This sample holds 350,000 to 450,000 clones; around 15% were observed only once. Approximately 0.019% of the sample goes to the ten largest clones. The sequencing sample was made of naive CD4+ T cells from blood. The sample's cell subset or site label, decoded: true naive CD4+ T cells. These TCRs come from a woman under 30 in good health.

A few counts support this clone. The chain combines TRBV2 with TRBJ2-2, with a possible D match to TRBD2 (6 bases). CDR1 is SNHLY and CDR2 is FYNNEI in the germline V gene. The CDR3 runs 17 residues. V gave up 4 bases and J gave up 3 bases, with 18 bases separating them. The CDR3, as DNA: TGTGCCAGCAGTGTGAATAGCGGAGGAGTGTACACCGGGGAGCTGTTTTTT. It codes for CASSVNSGGVYTGELFF.

In its sample, this clone was seen a few times. This rearrangement joins TRBV18 to TRBJ2-5, with 10 bases aligning to TRBD1. Germline V gene lookup returns CDR1 KGHSH and CDR2 LQKENI. The CDR3 sequence is 14 residues long. The V and J ends lost 3 bases and 5 bases, in that order; junction bases with no gene match: 3. For the CDR3, the DNA is TGTGCCAGCTCACCGGGACAGGGGCTCGAGACCCAGTACTTC. The encoded protein is CASSPGQGLETQYF.

This clone was seen only a few times. This chain joins TRBV2 and TRBJ2-1; 9 bases are a match to TRBD1. The length of the CDR3 is 15 residues. Germline-derived CDR1 and CDR2 are SNHLY and FYNNEI. With V trimmed by 7 bases and J by 8 bases, 12 bases remained unmatched. The CDR3 spells CASMTTGTGTDEQFF. In DNA, the CDR3 is TGTGCCAGCATGACTACCGGGACAGGGACCGATGAGCAGTTCTTC.

The chain links TRBV7-2 to TRBJ2-7; weak D call: TRBD2 (5 bases). The CDR3 length is 14 residues. CDR1 SGHTA and CDR2 FQGNSA come from the germline V gene. V was cut by 3 bases and J by 0 bases, with 9 bases left in between. The CDR3 spells CASSFPGSSYEQYF. CDR3 nucleotides: TGTGCCAGCAGCTTCCCGGGGAGCTCCTACGAGCAGTACTTC.